This entry features one T cell receptor (beta chain) sequence. The data are from a study of control samples from healthy donors and cancer patients. Clones were sequenced by immunoSEQ multiplex PCR, and TCRdb holds only the in-frame ones, with some missing. The sample includes some 210,000 clones, over 80% seen only once; the top ten take 1.5% to 2%. This CDR3 spans 18 amino acids. V was clipped by 2 bases and J by 1 base, with 18 bases between them. From germline, CDR1 is MNHEY and CDR2 SMNVEV (reference sequence). Sequenced material: blood. The V call is TRBV27, the J call TRBJ1-5; D is perhaps TRBD1 (6 bases). This clonotype was obtained from a man aged 25 to 40 in good health. The CDR3 spells CASSLLGPTGQSNQPQHF. The DNA of the CDR3 is TGTGCCAGCAGTTTACTAGGACCTACGGGACAAAGCAATCAGCCCCAGCATTTT.